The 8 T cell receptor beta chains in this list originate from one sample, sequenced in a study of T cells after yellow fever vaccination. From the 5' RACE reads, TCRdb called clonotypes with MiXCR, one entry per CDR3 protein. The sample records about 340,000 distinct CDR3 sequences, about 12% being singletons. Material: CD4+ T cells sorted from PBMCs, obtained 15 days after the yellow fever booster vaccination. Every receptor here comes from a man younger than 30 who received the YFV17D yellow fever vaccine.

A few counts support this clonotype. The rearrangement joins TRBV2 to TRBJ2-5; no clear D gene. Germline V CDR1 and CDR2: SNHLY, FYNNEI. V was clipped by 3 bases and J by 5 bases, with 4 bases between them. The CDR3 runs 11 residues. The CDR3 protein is CASSDTETQYF. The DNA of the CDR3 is TGTGCCAGCAGTGATACCGAGACCCAGTACTTC.

The CDR3, as DNA: TGTGCCACAACAGGGGGCAGGGGAAACACCATATATTTT. Protein sequence: CATTGGRGNTIYF. J is TRBJ1-3 and V is TRBV10-3; 9 bases map to TRBD1. Germline assignment: CDR1 ENHRY and CDR2 SYGVKD. V shed 10 bases, J shed 4 bases, and the junction held 5 bases outside the gene matches. This CDR3 has 13 amino acids.

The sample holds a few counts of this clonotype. CDR3 nucleotides: TGCAGTGCTAGAGAGAGCGCCGGGGAGCTGTTTTTT. Amino acid sequence: CSARESAGELFF. The V and J genes are TRBV20-1 and TRBJ2-2; D is uncertain. Germline CDR1 and CDR2: DFQATT and SNEGSKA (reference sequence). The CDR3 extends over 12 amino acids. V was pared by 0 bases and J by 6 bases, with 5 bases between.

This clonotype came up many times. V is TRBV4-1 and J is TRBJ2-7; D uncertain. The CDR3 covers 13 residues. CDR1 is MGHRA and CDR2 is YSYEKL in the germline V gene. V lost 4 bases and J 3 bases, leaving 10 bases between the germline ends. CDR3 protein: CASSLESVYEQYF. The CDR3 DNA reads TGCGCCAGCAGCCTCGAAAGCGTCTACGAGCAGTACTTC.

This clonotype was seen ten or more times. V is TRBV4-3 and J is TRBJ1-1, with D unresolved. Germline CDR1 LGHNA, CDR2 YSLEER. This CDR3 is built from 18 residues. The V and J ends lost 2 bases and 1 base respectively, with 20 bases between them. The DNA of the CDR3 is TGCGCCAGCAGCCAAATGCTAAGGGTGGGGAGTAGGAACACTGAAGCTTTCTTT. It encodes CASSQMLRVGSRNTEAFF.

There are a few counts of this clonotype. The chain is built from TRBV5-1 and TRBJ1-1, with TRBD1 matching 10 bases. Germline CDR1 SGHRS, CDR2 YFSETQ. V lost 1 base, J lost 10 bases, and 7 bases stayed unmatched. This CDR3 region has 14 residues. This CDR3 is CASSLPTGGRGAFF. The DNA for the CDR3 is TGCGCCAGCAGCTTGCCGACAGGGGGCAGGGGAGCTTTCTTT.

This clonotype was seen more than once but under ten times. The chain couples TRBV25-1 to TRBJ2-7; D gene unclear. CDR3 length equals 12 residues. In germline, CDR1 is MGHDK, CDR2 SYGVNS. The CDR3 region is CATAQEPYEQYV. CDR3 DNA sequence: TGTGCGACGGCGCAGGAGCCCTACGAGCAGTACGTC.

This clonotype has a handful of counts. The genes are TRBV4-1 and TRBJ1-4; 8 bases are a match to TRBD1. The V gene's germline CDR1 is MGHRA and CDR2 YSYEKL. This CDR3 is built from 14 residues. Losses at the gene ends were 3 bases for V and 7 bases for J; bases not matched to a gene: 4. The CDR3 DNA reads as TGCGCCAGCAGCCAGCAGGGGGCCTTTGAAAAACTGTTTTTT. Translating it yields CASSQQGAFEKLFF.